This T cell receptor beta chain was captured by sequencing in a study of cytomegalovirus exposure and HLA in healthy donors (dated by TCRdb to the late 2010s). Study-wide context: According to an earlier analysis of 450 to 650 of the donors, 150 million to 200 million T cells yielded approximately 120 million unique TCR beta sequences and less than 300 Gb of sequence data. Around 320 gigabases of sequencing data and tens of millions of unique TCR sequences were included in an early release covering about 700 HLA-typed donors. Among the approximately 420 genotyped donors, around 81% belonged to the genetic ancestry cluster associated with self-reported Caucasian donors. The study was designed to test whether signatures of past pathogen exposure could be identified by cataloging public T cell receptors. The study used immunosequencing to profile the T cell repertoires of approximately 650 subjects and linked those repertoires to cytomegalovirus serostatus. A separate validation cohort of 100 to 150 different subjects was used in addition to the roughly 670-subject first cohort. To predict cytomegalovirus infection status, the study combined high-throughput TCR immunosequencing, statistical association of individual TCRs with disease status, and machine learning. In a later analysis, previously published TCR beta repertoires from roughly 710 donors were re-analyzed and high-resolution HLA genotyping was added so that TCR occurrence patterns could be studied. The later analysis used no new phenotypic data to find candidate immune exposures, relying instead on TCR beta sequences and their occurrence across donors. An earlier analysis of 500 to 750 of the donors applied high-throughput TCR beta sequencing to assess whether each TCR beta V gene segment acted as functional or pseudogenic. Donor age, sex, ethnicity and CMV serostatus were compiled alongside the repertoire data. Genome-wide SNP genotypes for about 55% of the roughly 670 donors were used in a later genetic analysis, which treated that subset as a discovery cohort. All discovery cohort repertoires had been generated using a single sequencing platform. HLA typing included class I and class II loci at four-digit resolution. The number of typed donors differed by locus: about 629-630 for A, B, C, DRB1 and DQB1; 522 for DQA1; some 590 for DPA1; and about 450 for DPB1. Five DR-DQ haplotypes were treated as single units for association and clustering because of strong linkage in the cohort. Among about 360 genotyped donors of the cohort, an average of approximately 230,000 unique TCR beta nucleotide sequences were sequenced per donor, about a sixth of them non-productive. Study-level results and caveats: The classifier was reported to diagnose cytomegalovirus status with high specificity and sensitivity in both the original cohort and the validation cohort. In a later analysis, the rate of TCR association differed among HLA loci, with DRB1 alleles having the most associated TCRs and HLA-C alleles having the fewest. The presence/absence analyses assumed that sequencing depth was roughly uniform across donors, and that assumption may not be true. The sequencing pipeline was judged likely to have produced a cluster of highly shared sequence variants as a technical artifact. In vitro tests confirmed that a few of the cytomegalovirus-associated TCR beta chains recognize cytomegalovirus antigens. In the study, some 180 TCR beta chains were listed as associated with cytomegalovirus. Linkage disequilibrium might explain the correlated functional status among segregating V segments, but an unknown experimental factor could not be excluded. According to the authors, the approach could potentially be generalized to other disease states and immunological phenotypes. Some IMGT-functional V segments, including TRBV6-2 and TRBV6-3, could not be distinguished by the 87-base-pair reads and were therefore excluded. At a false discovery rate of 0.05, a later analysis linked some 18,000 TCR beta sequences to specific HLA alleles. CMV serostatus was the only immune exposure information available for the cohort. A later genetic analysis associated a missense DCLRE1C variant with V-gene and J-gene trimming of TCR beta chains, and an independent cohort replicated the association. According to a later analysis, parvovirus B19, influenza, CMV and Epstein-Barr virus appeared linked to several top co-occurrence clusters. Compared with the approximately 710-donor mean, donors in an Asian-associated ancestry cluster had fewer N-insertions in productive TCRs, according to a later genetic analysis. When HLA alleles, especially DR and DQ, strongly co-occurred, TCR associations were difficult to assign to individual alleles. A further reported finding was that TCR beta sequences accurately predicted the HLA-A and HLA-B alleles for most subjects in the first cohort. This cohort had only TCR beta chains sequenced, and the lack of alpha or paired-chain data limited which features could be detected. Most CMV-associated TCR beta chains appeared to be HLA-restricted in a later analysis, and the HLA associations seemed to be driven largely by CMV exposure. Broadly in line with IMGT annotations, most TCR beta V segments showed up in productive rearrangements about 87% or about 30% of the time in an earlier analysis of under 700 of the donors. The earlier analysis of nearly 600 of the donors excluded 15 to 20 rarely observed V segments, including chromosome 9 orphons, because counts were too low. Because some donors lacked HLA typing at each locus, the association tests relied only on the typed subset. In a later analysis, HLA-associated TCR beta chains were found to be more clonally expanded and to have lower generation probabilities than equally common non-associated chains. Across donors, most TCR sequences were observed very rarely, whereas some public TCRs were present in many individuals.

A note on this clone: Its antigen specificity is not known. Qualities for individual bases were not recorded, and no much larger clone is one base off.

CDR1 SGHNT and CDR2 YYREEE were looked up in the germline V gene (reference sequence). The CDR3 measures 15 amino acids from cysteine to phenylalanine. Here the CDR3 DNA is all that survives: 45 bases in frame from base 1. V lost 0 bases and J lost 4 bases; the stretch between them is 10 bases long. Library method: the immunoSEQ multiplex PCR assay. The multiplex PCR relied on a mix of 60 forward primers for TCR Vbeta segments and 13 reverse primers for TCR Jbeta segments. Amplification of the CDR3 region of rearranged TCR beta genes was performed with a multiplex PCR assay on genomic DNA. On the Illumina HiSeq System, the amplified TCR beta libraries were sequenced as 87-base-pair reads. In the authors' own workflow: A later analysis counted approximately 76 million unique TCR beta chains across the approximately 700 repertoires, and about 10 million of these chains were shared by at least two donors. To remove PCR and sequencing errors, raw reads were error-corrected and collapsed into unique sequences using a nearest-neighbor algorithm that merged closely related sequences. To assign V, D and J gene segments, CDR3 sequences were aligned to IMGT reference sequences. For a sequence to be retained, a match of at least six nucleotides was required to both a V gene segment and a J gene segment. A rearrangement was called productive if the CDR3 had no stop codons and remained in frame with V and J, and every other rearrangement was called non-productive. Following IMGT convention, CDR3 was defined as the stretch from the second conserved V-encoded cysteine to the conserved J-encoded phenylalanine. In an earlier analysis of just under 600 of the donors, sequences lacking an unambiguous match to a single V gene segment were excluded. An earlier analysis of some 500 of the donors classified V segments as functional when productive rearrangements were above 56.7% and as segregating when the standard deviation between donors was above 5%. A statistical classification framework was built for diagnosing cytomegalovirus status from the catalog of TCR beta chain sequences. V and J gene assignment, in a later analysis, came from comparing TCR nucleotide sequences with IMGT/GENE-DB human TR gene sequences. A later analysis assigned CDR3 sequences and most-parsimonious VDJ recombination scenarios with the TCRdist pipeline. In a later analysis, every TCR beta chain was defined by the combination of its CDR3 amino acid sequence and its V-gene family, and reads without a unique V-gene family were dropped. A later analysis removed 592 highly shared, low-generation-probability nucleotide sequences to deal with suspected cross-contamination and a sequencing artifact. For each public chain, a later analysis derived a clonal expansion index from normalized ranks of inferred template counts within each repertoire. In a later analysis, generation probabilities were computed using a VDJ recombination model fitted to out-of-frame rearrangements, and the results were checked against IGoR. In a later analysis, hypergeometric tests were used to score TCR-TCR, TCR-HLA and TCR-CMV co-occurrence, with a repertoire-size bias correction applied to TCR pairs. False discovery rates were estimated in a later analysis by permuting HLA or CMV assignments 20 times. A later analysis grouped co-occurring TCRs with DBSCAN, adding TCRdist sequence similarity when clustering within HLA-allele-positive subsets. Repertoires with fewer than 30,000 or more than 120,000 public chains, plus five repertoires with anomalous nucleotide sharing, were excluded from co-occurrence clustering. Held by TCRdb, this immuneACCESS table contains in-frame sequences only and omits some clones. Under half of the omission traces to an unresolved V gene where checked; the cause of the rest is unknown. From that table come the V and J calls and clone size; the DNA was used to work out D and trimming. The sample data list approximately 180,000 clones, and roughly 84% of these were observed just once. The ten most abundant clones make up less than 0.3% of the sample.

In total, approximately 610 healthy bone marrow donors made up the cohort. At the time of sampling, all cohort members were nominally healthy, though unrecorded immune exposures were likely present. The donor was CMV seronegative and was included in the group of over 300 seronegative cohort members. A peripheral blood sample was collected from each donor, and TCR beta sequencing was performed on peripheral blood mononuclear cells. Genomic DNA extraction from the blood cell samples was performed with the Qiagen DNeasy Blood Extraction Kit. The rearrangement joined TRBV5-4 to TRBJ1-4, with TRBD1 as a weak D call on 6 bases. The specimen sequenced was PBMCs. The sequence came from a girl under three years old in good health and CMV-seronegative. The CDR3 here reads CASSLAGAGNEKLFF. The DNA reads as follows: TGTGCCAGCAGCTTGGCAGGGGCGGGTAATGAAAAACTGTTTTTT.